A single sample gave rise to the 26 T cell receptor beta chains below, sequenced in a study of human T cells and chemical hapten exposure. TCRdb redid the calling of the RACE reads with MiXCR, one entry per CDR3 protein. The data contain under 450,000 distinct CDR3 sequences, roughly 6.3% of them singletons. Time point defined: patch test 2, 6 weeks after DPC sensitization. Noted treatment: therapeutic diphenylcyclopropenone sensitization with weekly scalp DPC. The material was whole blood, obtained in connection with sensitization to the hapten diphenylcyclopropenone (DPC). The receptors derive from a woman under 30 with alopecia areata. Some clones in this sample may be carry-over from other donors' samples.

This clonotype has just a few counts. The chain employs TRBV6-5 and TRBJ1-1; tentative D call: TRBD1 (5 bases). The CDR3 is made up of 14 amino acids. The V end lost 6 bases, the J end lost 11 bases, and 22 bases lay between the germline ends. The germline V gene has CDR1 MNHEY and CDR2 SVGAGI. The CDR3 sequence: CASRPDHTGLEAFF. The CDR3, as DNA: TGTGCCAGCAGGCCCGACCACACAGGCCTTGAGGCTTTCTTT.

At least ten counts were recorded for this clonotype. The chain has TRBV25-1 and TRBJ1-2; 8 nucleotides align to TRBD1. Germline CDR1 MGHDK, CDR2 SYGVNS. This CDR3 contains 13 residues. With 8 bases clipped from V and 3 bases from J, the junction kept 5 bases outside the gene matches. CDR3 in amino acids: CASSRQGHYGYTF. The CDR3 coding sequence is TGTGCCAGCTCCCGACAGGGGCACTATGGCTACACCTTC.

This clonotype was observed a few times. Written as DNA, the CDR3 is TGCGCCAGCAGCGGGACTATACAAGAGACCCAGTACTTC. It specifies CASSGTIQETQYF. This sequence joins TRBV5-1 and TRBJ2-5; 7 bases line up with TRBD2. This CDR3 spans 13 amino acids. Unmatched junction bases numbered 2, after V lost 4 bases and J lost 2 bases. CDR1 is SGHRS, CDR2 YFSETQ, per germline.

There are many counts of this clonotype. CDR3 amino acids: CASSQDWGTEAFF. The CDR3, as DNA: TGTGCCAGCAGCCAAGATTGGGGGACTGAAGCTTTCTTT. V usage is TRBV14 and J usage is TRBJ1-1; possible D gene TRBD1, 5 bases. The CDR3 spans 13 residues. Trimming removed 0 bases at V and 5 bases at J, with 7 bases between. From germline, CDR1 is SGHDN and CDR2 FVKESK.

This clonotype was seen only a few times. The chain joins TRBV5-1 to TRBJ2-3; either TRBD1 or TRBD2 may supply D (5 bases each). The CDR3 extends over 16 amino acids. From germline, CDR1 is SGHRS and CDR2 YFSETQ. V lost 4 bases to trimming and J lost 2 bases, with 17 bases between them. CDR3 sequence: CASSMGTDPTTDTQYF. The DNA of the CDR3 is TGCGCCAGCAGCATGGGGACCGACCCAACCACAGATACGCAGTATTTT. The full variable domain, its missing parts supplied by reference TRBV5-1 and TRBJ2-3, is KAGVTQTPRYLIKTRGQQVTLSCSPISGHRSVSWYQQTPGQGLQFLFEYFSETQRNKGNFPGRFSGRQFSNSRSEMNVSTLELGDSALYLCASSMGTDPTTDTQYFGPGTRLTVL.

The chain links TRBV19 to TRBJ2-7, with D tentatively TRBD2 (5 bases). Trimming pared 3 bases from V and 0 bases from J, leaving 12 bases between. This CDR3 region has 15 residues. Germline values: CDR1 LNHDA, CDR2 SQIVND (reference sequence). Written as DNA, the CDR3 is TGTGCCAGTAGTATCGGCGGGTACAACTCCTACGAGCAGTACTTC. Its protein product is CASSIGGYNSYEQYF.

The chain uses TRBV29-1 and TRBJ1-1; D is uncertain. Germline V CDR1 and CDR2: SQVTM, ANQGSEA. The CDR3 is made up of 12 amino acids. V was pared by 4 bases and J by 1 base, with 7 bases between. The CDR3 is CSVAQANTEAFF. The CDR3 DNA sequence: TGCAGCGTTGCCCAGGCGAACACTGAAGCTTTCTTT.

This clonotype has at least ten counts. The J gene is TRBJ1-1, the V gene TRBV18; D is possibly TRBD1 (6 bases). Germline loops: CDR1 KGHSH, CDR2 LQKENI. The CDR3 covers 16 residues. With 2 bases removed from V and 4 bases from J, the gap between germline ends came to 17 bases. The CDR3 DNA is TGTGCCAGCTCACCATCCTTGACAGGATCCTTCACTGAAGCTTTCTTT. This gives the protein CASSPSLTGSFTEAFF.

The chain is built from TRBV7-2 and TRBJ1-6; D is unresolved. This CDR3 has 12 amino acids. Germline V lookup: CDR1 SGHTA, CDR2 FQGNSA. Trimming stripped 2 bases from V and 9 bases from J, with 5 bases between. The CDR3 DNA follows: TGTGCCAGCAGCTTATATGGTTCACCCCTCCACTTT. Residues: CASSLYGSPLHF.

This clonotype was seen many times. The rearrangement uses TRBV4-1 and TRBJ2-7; the D gene is possibly TRBD1 (6 bases). The CDR3 is 17 amino acids. V was clipped by 0 bases and J by 5 bases, with 20 bases between them. Germline V lookup: CDR1 MGHRA, CDR2 YSYEKL. CDR3 nucleotide sequence: TGCGCCAGCAGCCAAGATAAGTGGTCCGGGACAAGAAACGAGCAGTACTTC. Translating gives CASSQDKWSGTRNEQYF.

At least ten counts were recorded for this clonotype. The rearrangement uses TRBV27 and TRBJ1-1, with D tentatively TRBD1 (5 bases). CDR1 is MNHEY and CDR2 is SMNVEV in the germline V gene (reference sequence). V was trimmed by 1 base and J by 0 bases, leaving 9 bases between them. CDR3 size: 15 residues. This chain's CDR3 is CASSLLWDLNTEAFF. In nucleotides, the CDR3 is TGTGCCAGCAGTTTATTGTGGGACTTGAACACTGAAGCTTTCTTT.

This clonotype was seen at least ten times. The chain has TRBV3-1 and TRBJ1-1; 7 positions match TRBD1. V dropped 0 bases and J dropped 5; count of bases not matched to a gene: 12. In germline, CDR1 is LGHDT, CDR2 YNNKEL (reference sequence). This CDR3 region has 17 residues. The CDR3 coding sequence is TGTGCCAGCAGCCAAGAAGCCGGTAGACAGGGAGATACTGAAGCTTTCTTT. Amino acids: CASSQEAGRQGDTEAFF.

The chain combines TRBV13 with TRBJ2-7; no firm D call. The CDR3 runs to 13 residues. Deletions cut 2 bases from V and 5 bases from J, with 10 bases between. Germline lookup yields CDR1 PRHDT and CDR2 FYEKMQ (reference sequence). The CDR3 DNA follows: TGTGCCAGCAGCTTATTGAGGTCCCACGAGCAGTACTTC. Encoded protein: CASSLLRSHEQYF.

This clonotype showed up many times. The V gene is TRBV7-9, the J gene TRBJ1-5, with D perhaps TRBD1 (6 bases). This CDR3 is built from 16 residues. Trimming shortened V by 3 bases and J by 5 bases, and 17 bases separated the two germline ends. In germline, CDR1 is SEHNR, CDR2 FQNEAQ (reference sequence). The CDR3 sequence is CASSLGAGQAHQPQHF. CDR3 sequence (DNA): TGTGCCAGCAGCTTGGGGGCGGGGCAGGCACATCAGCCCCAGCATTTT.

This clonotype has a count of ten or more. J is TRBJ2-3 and V is TRBV7-9, with 14 bases that match TRBD2. This CDR3 has 18 amino acids. V shed 3 bases and J 4 bases; nucleotides not matched to a gene: 9. Germline lookup yields CDR1 SEHNR and CDR2 FQNEAQ (reference sequence). CDR3 sequence: CASSFHSTSGGAADTQYF. The CDR3 nucleotides read TGTGCCAGCAGCTTCCACTCGACTAGCGGGGGGGCGGCAGATACGCAGTATTTT.

The sample holds many counts of this clonotype. This sequence joins TRBV6-5 and TRBJ2-3, with D unresolved. The CDR3 has 12 amino acids. Trimming removed 5 bases at V and 0 bases at J, with 3 bases between. The germline V gene has CDR1 MNHEY and CDR2 SVGAGI. The CDR3 sequence: CASSGSTDTQYF. In DNA form, the CDR3 reads TGTGCCAGCAGTGGTAGCACAGATACGCAGTATTTT.

The rearrangement uses TRBV12-3 or TRBV12-4 and TRBJ1-2; possibly TRBD1 for D (5 bases). The V and J ends lost 5 bases and 9 bases respectively, with 19 bases between them. The length of the CDR3 is 14 residues. The CDR3 region is CASSGSGAYLRYTF. DNA for the CDR3: TGTGCCAGCAGTGGGAGCGGGGCCTATCTGCGCTACACCTTC.

This clonotype was detected many times. CDR3 nucleotides: TGTGCCAGCAGCCACACAGGCACTGAAGCTTTCTTT. Amino acids: CASSHTGTEAFF. This chain joins TRBV28 and TRBJ1-1, with TRBD1 as a possible D gene (5 bases). There are 12 residues in the CDR3. V was trimmed by 6 bases and J by 4 bases, leaving 9 bases between them. CDR1 and CDR2 from the germline V gene are MDHEN and SYDVKM. The variable domain in full, completed from reference TRBV28 and TRBJ1-1, reads DVKVTQSSRYLVKRTGEKVFLECVQDMDHENMFWYRQDPGLGLRLIYFSYDVKMKEKGDIPEGYSVSREKKERFSLILESASTNQTSMYLCASSHTGTEAFFGQGTRLTVV.

A few counts support this clonotype. The CDR3: CASREGTGRADTQYF. DNA of the CDR3: TGTGCCAGCAGGGAAGGGACAGGGCGCGCAGATACGCAGTATTTT. The rearrangement joins TRBV27 to TRBJ2-3; 9 bases are shared with TRBD1. CDR1 and CDR2 (germline): MNHEY, SMNVEV (reference sequence). The CDR3 spans 15 residues. V shed 6 bases and J 4 bases; nucleotides not matched to a gene: 8.

This clonotype was counted only a few times. This chain links TRBV12-3 or TRBV12-4 with TRBJ2-7, with 8 bases aligning to TRBD1. V dropped 6 bases and J dropped 2; count of bases not matched to a gene: 3. The CDR3 is 13 residues long. CDR3 nucleotide sequence: TGTGCCAGCAGGGCACAGGGGGCCTACGAGCAGTACTTC. Amino acids: CASRAQGAYEQYF.

In its sample, this clonotype was seen a few times. The chain recombines TRBV7-6 with TRBJ2-7; D tentatively fits TRBD1 or TRBD2 (5 bases each). CDR1 and CDR2 (germline): SGHVS, FNYEAQ. CDR3 length: 16 amino acids. Deletions cut 3 bases from V and 0 bases from J, with 15 bases between. DNA for the CDR3: TGTGCCAGCAGCTTGCACCGGGACCTGAGCTCCTACGAGCAGTACTTC. Protein: CASSLHRDLSSYEQYF.

This clonotype has just a few counts. The chain carries TRBV7-9 and TRBJ2-7; D ambiguous. With 5 bases removed from V and 6 bases from J, the gap between germline ends came to 20 bases. The CDR3 has 15 residues. Germline CDR1 and CDR2: SEHNR and FQNEAQ (reference sequence). The CDR3 nucleotides are TGTGCCAGCAGCCGTACCTCGGACCCTGGTAGCGAGCAGTACTTC. Residues: CASSRTSDPGSEQYF.

This clonotype was detected only a few times. The chain combines TRBV5-4 with TRBJ2-5, with unresolved D. V lost 0 bases and J 5 bases, leaving 8 bases between the germline ends. Germline CDR1 reads SGHNT; CDR2 reads YYREEE (reference sequence). This CDR3 spans 13 amino acids. The CDR3 nucleotides are TGTGCCAGCAGCTTGGAATCTCGCGAGACCCAGTACTTC. This translates into CASSLESRETQYF. Filled out from reference TRBV5-4 and TRBJ2-5, the complete variable domain reads ETGVTQSPTHLIKTRGQQVTLRCSSQSGHNTVSWYQQALGQGPQFIFQYYREEENGRGNFPPRFSGLQFPNYSSELNVNALELDDSALYLCASSLESRETQYFGPGTRLLVL.

The gene calls are TRBV3-1 and TRBJ2-7, with a tentative D call TRBD2 (5 bases). The V gene lost 4 bases and the J gene lost 2 bases, with 21 bases spanning the gap. This CDR3 contains 17 residues. Germline V gives CDR1 LGHDT, CDR2 YNNKEL (reference sequence). The CDR3 coding sequence is TGTGCCAGCAGCCTTAACCCGAGCGGTGTCTCAGCCTACGAGCAGTACTTC. It translates to CASSLNPSGVSAYEQYF.

This chain connects TRBV7-2 to TRBJ2-3, with unresolved D. Germline-derived CDR1 and CDR2 are SGHTA and FQGNSA. The CDR3 is 15 residues long. V was trimmed by 4 bases and J by 1 base, leaving 12 bases between them. CDR3 in amino acids: CASSSDPSRTDTQYF. DNA for the CDR3: TGTGCCAGCAGCTCCGACCCGAGTCGCACAGATACGCAGTATTTT.

This clonotype was picked up a small number of times. V is TRBV5-1 and J is TRBJ1-2; TRBD1 agrees at 9 bases. Germline CDR1 and CDR2: SGHRS and YFSETQ. J was trimmed by 8 bases and V by 3 bases; bases with no gene match: 5. CDR3 length: 13 residues. This CDR3 reads CASSSRTGEGYTF. The CDR3 coding sequence is TGCGCCAGCAGCTCTAGGACAGGGGAGGGCTACACCTTC.